The 30 T cell receptor beta chains in this list originate from one sample, sequenced in a study of blood T cell repertoires in COVID-19. The repertoire was sequenced with immunoSEQ multiplex PCR; TCRdb's copy has only in-frame clones and lacks some. The sample holds approximately 310,000 clones, approximately 88% seen once. Sequenced sample: PBMCs or T cells enriched from blood (not recorded which). These receptors originate from a man aged 55 to 69 who had recovered from COVID-19.

The rearrangement uses TRBV28 and TRBJ1-5; the match to TRBD1 covers 9 bases. Germline CDR1 MDHEN, CDR2 SYDVKM. The CDR3 spans 17 residues. Trimming removed 7 bases from V and 0 bases from J; junction bases left unmatched: 10. The CDR3 DNA sequence: TGTGCCAGCACCCTGGGGACAGGGAGAGGTAGCAATCAGCCCCAGCATTTT. The encoded protein is CASTLGTGRGSNQPQHF.

This clone is a singleton in its sample. The chain joins TRBV5-1 to TRBJ1-1, with TRBD1 matching over 7 bases. From germline, CDR1 is SGHRS and CDR2 YFSETQ. V lost 2 bases to trimming and J lost 5 bases; unmatched junction nucleotides: 9. This CDR3 contains 15 residues. This CDR3 is CASSFDRARRTEAFF. CDR3 bases: TGCGCCAGCAGCTTCGACAGGGCGAGACGGACTGAAGCTTTCTTT.

The J gene is TRBJ1-4, the V gene TRBV4-3, with 11 bases fitting TRBD1. Losses at the gene ends were 5 bases for V and 5 bases for J; bases not matched to a gene: 13. Per germline, CDR1 LGHNA and CDR2 YSLEER. The CDR3 runs to 18 residues. The CDR3: CASSKGLLGDRGNEKLFF. The CDR3 DNA is TGCGCCAGCAGCAAAGGACTTCTAGGGGACAGGGGGAATGAAAAACTGTTTTTT.

The chain carries TRBV3-1 (or the pseudogene TRBV3-2) and TRBJ2-7, with 8 bases that match TRBD2. The CDR3 is 18 amino acids. Germline values: CDR1 LGHDT, CDR2 YNNKEL (reference sequence). Unmatched junction bases numbered 13, after V lost 0 bases and J lost 3 bases. The CDR3, as DNA: TGTGCCAGCAGCCAAGATCGGATAGTTAGGGCGGGAGGCTACGAGCAGTACTTC. Its translation: CASSQDRIVRAGGYEQYF.

The chain has TRBV18 and TRBJ2-7, with TRBD2 as a possible D gene (5 bases). Trimming shortened V by 3 bases and J by 3 bases, and 12 bases separated the two germline ends. The CDR3 has 14 residues. The germline CDR1 and CDR2 sequences are KGHSH and LQKENI. In nucleotides, the CDR3 is TGTGCCAGCTCACCGACCCGAGCGGACTACGAGCAGTACTTC. Encoded protein: CASSPTRADYEQYF.

The rearrangement links TRBV9 to TRBJ2-2, with a possible D match to TRBD2 (6 bases). Trimming removed 6 bases from V and 0 bases from J, with 9 bases in between. CDR3 length: 14 residues. Germline CDR1 and CDR2: SGDLS and YYNGEE. The CDR3 reads CASNGGPNTGELFF. Here the CDR3 DNA reads TGTGCCAGCAACGGGGGACCGAACACCGGGGAGCTGTTTTTT.

This sequence joins TRBV3-1 (or the pseudogene TRBV3-2) and TRBJ2-1, with 11 bases aligning to TRBD2. The CDR3 loop spans 16 amino acids. The germline V gene encodes CDR1 LGHDT and CDR2 YNNKEL (reference sequence). The V and J ends lost 4 bases and 8 bases, in that order; junction bases with no gene match: 10. This CDR3 reads CASSRQLAGVGDEQFF. In DNA, the CDR3 is TGTGCCAGCAGCCGACAACTAGCGGGAGTAGGGGATGAGCAGTTCTTC.

The chain carries TRBV20-1 and TRBJ2-7, with 8 bases matching TRBD1. Trimming removed 3 bases from V and 0 bases from J; junction bases left unmatched: 4. The CDR3 is 14 residues long. The V gene's germline CDR1 is DFQATT and CDR2 SNEGSKA (reference sequence). This CDR3 is CSASRTGFSYEQYF. The CDR3 DNA follows: TGCAGTGCTAGTCGGACAGGGTTCTCCTACGAGCAGTACTTC.

This clone was detected a few times. The chain joins TRBV7-3 to TRBJ2-2; unclear D gene. The CDR3 has 15 amino acids. Trimming removed 1 base at V and 6 bases at J, with 12 bases between. Germline V gene data show CDR1 as SGHTA and CDR2 as FQGTGA. This chain's CDR3 is CASSLRPPAAGELFF. For the CDR3, the DNA is TGTGCCAGCAGCTTAAGGCCCCCCGCGGCCGGGGAGCTGTTTTTT.

This rearrangement joins TRBV3-1 (or the pseudogene TRBV3-2) to TRBJ2-3; the match to TRBD2 covers 11 bases. CDR3 length: 17 residues. Per germline, CDR1 LGHDT and CDR2 YNNKEL (reference sequence). V trimming: 1 base; J trimming: 5 bases; junction bases outside the gene matches: 8. The chain's CDR3 is CASSQGIGTSGVDTQYF. In nucleotides, the CDR3 is TGTGCCAGCAGCCAAGGGATCGGGACTAGCGGAGTAGATACGCAGTATTTT.

This clone was counted only a few times. The chain combines TRBV6-5 with TRBJ1-2; 7 bases align to TRBD1. This CDR3 has 14 amino acids. With 3 bases clipped from V and 3 bases from J, the junction kept 4 bases outside the gene matches. The germline V gene has CDR1 MNHEY and CDR2 SVGAGI. The CDR3 loop reads CASSYGDRDYGYTF. The CDR3 DNA sequence: TGTGCCAGCAGTTATGGAGACAGGGACTATGGCTACACCTTC.

The table lists this clone with a few counts. The chain couples TRBV19 to TRBJ1-5, with D hard to call. Trimming stripped 1 base from V and 2 bases from J, with 15 bases between. Germline lookup yields CDR1 LNHDA and CDR2 SQIVND (reference sequence). This CDR3 region has 17 residues. The CDR3 DNA reads TGTGCCAGTAGTATAGGGCCAGGCAGTGTCGGCAATCAGCCCCAGCATTTT. Its protein is CASSIGPGSVGNQPQHF.

The chain recombines TRBV6-5 with TRBJ2-5; TRBD2 might be the D (6 bases). The CDR3 sequence is 14 residues long. Trimming removed 8 bases from V and 5 bases from J, with 18 bases in between. Germline V gene lookup returns CDR1 MNHEY and CDR2 SVGAGI. In nucleotides, the CDR3 is TGTGCCAGCGGGGGATCTAGCCGGGAGGAGACCCAGTACTTC. This gives the protein CASGGSSREETQYF.

This clone was counted once. V is TRBV7-9 and J is TRBJ2-1; TRBD2 agrees at 8 bases. After removal of 11 bases from V and 1 base from J, the junction contained 19 bases not matched to a gene. CDR1 is SEHNR and CDR2 is FQNEAQ in the germline V gene (reference sequence). The CDR3 has 18 amino acids. DNA for the CDR3: TGTGCCTACTCGGGTGGGACTAGGATTGAGGAGTCCTACAATGAGCAGTTCTTC. It translates to CAYSGGTRIEESYNEQFF.

The chain combines TRBV7-2 with TRBJ1-2; D uncertain. The germline CDR1 and CDR2 sequences are SGHTA and FQGNSA. The germline V and J ends were trimmed by 1 base and 2 bases, with 5 bases remaining between them. The CDR3 length is 13 residues. Written as DNA, the CDR3 is TGTGCCAGCAGCTTAGGGGCCAACTATGGCTACACCTTC. Translation: CASSLGANYGYTF.

V and J are TRBV12-3 or TRBV12-4 and TRBJ2-1; no reliable D call. This CDR3 is built from 13 residues. The V and J ends lost 1 base and 4 bases respectively, with 5 bases between them. In DNA, the CDR3 is TGTGCCAGCAGTTTAGTCCGGTACAATGAGCAGTTCTTC. Residues: CASSLVRYNEQFF.

V is TRBV29-1 and J is TRBJ2-1, with 8 nucleotides matching TRBD1. The CDR3 consists of 12 residues. CDR1 is SQVTM, CDR2 ANQGSEA, per germline. The CDR3 spells CRAGTGYNEQFF. The CDR3 DNA reads TGCAGGGCCGGGACAGGTTACAATGAGCAGTTCTTC.

A single count supports this clone. The V gene is TRBV4-1, the J gene TRBJ2-7, with D maybe TRBD2 (5 bases). V was pared by 0 bases and J by 2 bases, with 11 bases between. The CDR3 has 15 residues. Germline CDR1 MGHRA, CDR2 YSYEKL. DNA of the CDR3: TGCGCCAGCAGCCAAGAGTCGGGGAAAGCCTACGAGCAGTACTTC. Translating it yields CASSQESGKAYEQYF.

This clone has a handful of counts. The genes are TRBV11-1 and TRBJ1-2; D not resolved. Germline assignment: CDR1 SGHAT and CDR2 FQDESV (reference sequence). There are 16 residues in the CDR3. V dropped 5 bases and J dropped 5 bases, with 21 bases sitting between them. CDR3 in amino acids: CASSGPVSGDWYGYTF. CDR3 bases: TGTGCCAGCAGCGGTCCAGTCTCCGGGGATTGGTATGGCTACACCTTC.

This clone was seen a single time. This chain connects TRBV19 to TRBJ2-7; weak D call: TRBD1 (6 bases). The CDR3 loop spans 14 amino acids. Germline V CDR1 and CDR2: LNHDA, SQIVND (reference sequence). The ends were cut back, 4 bases at V and 5 bases at J, with 15 bases in the middle. The CDR3 DNA sequence: TGTGCCAGTAGTACCGGACAGTCCACGGACGAGCAGTACTTC. Its translation is CASSTGQSTDEQYF.

This rearrangement joins TRBV6-5 to TRBJ1-2; D is possibly TRBD1 (6 bases). Trimming took 8 bases from V and 4 from J, leaving 14 bases between them. The CDR3 runs 13 residues. The germline gives CDR1 MNHEY, CDR2 SVGAGI. CDR3: CASHRTGFYGYTF. CDR3 nucleotides: TGTGCCAGCCACCGAACAGGGTTCTATGGCTACACCTTC.

About this clone: The identical CDR3 is also encoded by other nucleotide sequences in the sample. The V gene is TRBV5-4, the J gene TRBJ1-5; no definite D call. V lost 3 bases to trimming and J lost 5 bases, with 9 bases between them. The CDR3 sequence is 13 residues long. From germline, CDR1 is SGHNT and CDR2 YYREEE (reference sequence). CDR3 sequence reads: CASSSGQDQPQHF. In DNA, the CDR3 is TGTGCCAGCAGCTCTGGGCAGGATCAGCCCCAGCATTTT.

This clone was seen more than once but under ten times. V usage is TRBV6-5 and J usage is TRBJ1-3; D is possibly TRBD1 (5 bases). This CDR3 is built from 15 residues. Deletions cut 6 bases from V and 0 bases from J, with 12 bases between. Germline-derived CDR1 and CDR2 are MNHEY and SVGAGI. CDR3 sequence (DNA): TGTGCCAGCAGCAAGACAGTTAGCTCTGGAAACACCATATATTTT. It specifies CASSKTVSSGNTIYF.

The CDR3 nucleotides are TGTGCCACAGGGACAGGGGGGTTCAATCAGCCCCAGCATTTT. It is translated as CATGTGGFNQPQHF. The V gene is TRBV28, the J gene TRBJ1-5; TRBD1 aligns across 11 bases. Germline V gene lookup returns CDR1 MDHEN and CDR2 SYDVKM. V shed 10 bases and J 3 bases; nucleotides not matched to a gene: 5. This CDR3 contains 14 residues.

The V call is TRBV7-9, the J call TRBJ1-4; D call uncertain. Trimming pared 0 bases from V and 8 bases from J, leaving 13 bases between. This CDR3 contains 15 residues. Germline V gene sequence: CDR1 SEHNR, CDR2 FQNEAQ (reference sequence). CDR3 region: CASSLAGLEREKLFF. CDR3 DNA: TGTGCCAGCAGCTTAGCTGGCCTGGAGCGGGAAAAACTGTTTTTT.

V and J are TRBV7-9 and TRBJ1-1, with 9 bases matching TRBD1. The CDR3 length is 16 residues. Germline assignment: CDR1 SEHNR and CDR2 FQNEAQ (reference sequence). The ends lost 1 base at V and 4 bases at J; junction bases unmatched: 7. CDR3 DNA sequence: TGTGCCAGCAGCTTAGGTGTTGGGACAGGGTTCACTGAAGCTTTCTTT. As protein: CASSLGVGTGFTEAFF.

The chain employs TRBV19 and TRBJ1-5, with a weak D call TRBD1 (5 bases). V was clipped by 5 bases and J by 6 bases, with 14 bases between them. Germline CDR1 LNHDA, CDR2 SQIVND (reference sequence). This CDR3 is 14 amino acids long. The CDR3 nucleotides read TGTGCCAGTAGTCTGCGGGGCGCCCGTCAGCCCCAGCATTTT. It encodes CASSLRGARQPQHF. Full variable domain (missing parts from reference TRBV19 and TRBJ1-5): DGGITQSPKYLFRKEGQNVTLSCEQNLNHDAMYWYRQDPGQGLRLIYYSQIVNDFQKGDIAEGYSVSREKKESFPLTVTSAQKNPTAFYLCASSLRGARQPQHFGDGTRLSIL.

This chain uses TRBV24-1 with TRBJ2-1; 7 positions agree with TRBD1. This CDR3 region has 13 residues. The V segment lost 8 bases and the J segment 8 bases; nucleotides outside the gene matches: 8. Germline-derived CDR1 and CDR2 are KGHDR and SFDVKD. Here the CDR3 DNA reads TGTGCCACCACCCGGACAGGCAGGGATGAGCAGTTCTTC. As protein: CATTRTGRDEQFF.

The chain has TRBV5-1 and TRBJ2-1; TRBD2 matches at 7 bases. The germline V gene encodes CDR1 SGHRS and CDR2 YFSETQ. This CDR3 is built from 14 residues. J gave up 10 bases and V 1 base, and 8 bases lay outside the gene matches. The CDR3 loop is CASSLQTSTEEQFF. In nucleotides, the CDR3 is TGCGCCAGCAGCTTGCAGACTAGCACCGAGGAGCAGTTCTTC.

V usage is TRBV5-6 and J usage is TRBJ2-1, with 9 nucleotides matching TRBD1. The CDR3 sequence is 16 residues long. Looked up from germline, CDR1 is SGHDT and CDR2 is YYEEEE. Unmatched junction bases numbered 5, after V lost 0 bases and J lost 4 bases. The CDR3 region has the DNA TGTGCCAGCAGCTTGGAGAGGGGACAGGGATACAATGAGCAGTTCTTC. Protein: CASSLERGQGYNEQFF.